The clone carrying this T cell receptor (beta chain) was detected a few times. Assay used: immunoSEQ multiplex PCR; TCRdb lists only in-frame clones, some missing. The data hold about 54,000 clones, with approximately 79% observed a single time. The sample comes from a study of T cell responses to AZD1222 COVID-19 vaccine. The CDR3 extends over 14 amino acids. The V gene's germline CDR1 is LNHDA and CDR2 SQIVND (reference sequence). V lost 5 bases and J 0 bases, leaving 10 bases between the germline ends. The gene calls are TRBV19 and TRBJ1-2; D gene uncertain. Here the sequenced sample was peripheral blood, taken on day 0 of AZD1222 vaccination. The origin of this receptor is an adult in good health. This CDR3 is CASSRRPTNYGYTF. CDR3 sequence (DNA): TGTGCCAGTAGTCGACGCCCAACTAACTATGGCTACACCTTC.